This T cell receptor (beta chain) was recorded in a study of cytomegalovirus exposure and HLA in healthy donors. Study-level results: An assumption of roughly uniform sequencing depth across donors underlay the presence/absence analyses.

Comment on this clone: What it binds is unknown.

The V end was cut by 0 bases, the J end by 2 bases, with 8 bases between. The CDR3 has 14 residues. Per germline, CDR1 SGDLS and CDR2 YYNGEE. This PCR relied on a set of 60 Vbeta primers and 13 Jbeta primers. Some clones are missing from TCRdb's copy, which holds only in-frame ones; the method was immunoSEQ multiplex PCR. The sample consists of roughly 120,000 clones, approximately 86% of them appearing once. The sequenced sample was PBMCs. V gene TRBV9 combines with J gene TRBJ1-1; D is undetermined. This clonotype originated in a man in his forties in good health and CMV-seronegative. CDR3 nucleotide sequence: TGTGCCAGCAGCGTAGAAGCGCTCAACACTGAAGCTTTCTTT. Protein product: CASSVEALNTEAFF.